This TCR beta chain appears in the sequencing data of a study of blood T cell repertoires in COVID-19. At the level of the study: T cells, B-cell-depleted T cells, or PBMCs supplied cDNA or gDNA.

Per the original data handling: Cell counts per sample came from amplifying reference gene primers. This table comes from immunoSEQ multiplex PCR, and its TCRdb copy is limited to in-frame clones, with some not included. Clone size and V and J calls were adopted from that table, with D and trimming inferred from the DNA. The sample records tens of thousands of clones, 86% being singletons. Germline-derived CDR1 and CDR2 are MNHEY and SVGAGI. The V end was cut by 0 bases, the J end by 7 bases, with 12 bases between. CDR3 length: 15 residues. The chain carries TRBV6-5 and TRBJ2-2, with D hard to call. The sequence came from a man in his fifties or sixties with active or convalescent COVID-19. Sequencing was done on a sample of peripheral blood. CDR3 in DNA: TGTGCCAGCAGTTACTCGACCACAGTGGTCGGGGAGCTGTTTTTT. It yields the protein CASSYSTTVVGELFF.